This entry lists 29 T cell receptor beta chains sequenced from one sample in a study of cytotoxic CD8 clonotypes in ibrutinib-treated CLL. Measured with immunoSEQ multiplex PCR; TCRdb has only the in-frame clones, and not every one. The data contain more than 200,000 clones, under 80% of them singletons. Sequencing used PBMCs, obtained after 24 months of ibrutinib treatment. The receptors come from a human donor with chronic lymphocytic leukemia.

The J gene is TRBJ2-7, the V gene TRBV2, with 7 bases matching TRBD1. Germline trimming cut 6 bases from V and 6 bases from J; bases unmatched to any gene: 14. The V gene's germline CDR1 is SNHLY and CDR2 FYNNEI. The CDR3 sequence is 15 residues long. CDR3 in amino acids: CASRADREVFGEQYF. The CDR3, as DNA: TGTGCCAGCAGAGCCGACAGGGAAGTTTTTGGCGAGCAGTACTTC.

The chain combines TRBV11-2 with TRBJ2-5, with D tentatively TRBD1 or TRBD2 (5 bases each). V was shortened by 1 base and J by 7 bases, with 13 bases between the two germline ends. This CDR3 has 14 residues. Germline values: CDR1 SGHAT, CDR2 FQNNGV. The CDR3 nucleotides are TGTGCCAGCAGCTTAGTGAGGGGCGGTGGGACCCAGTACTTC. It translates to CASSLVRGGGTQYF. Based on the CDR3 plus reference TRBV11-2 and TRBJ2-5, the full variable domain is EAGVAQSPRYKIIEKRQSVAFWCNPISGHATLYWYQQILGQGPKLLIQFQNNGVVDDSQLPKDRFSAERLKGVDSTLKIQPAKLEDSAVYLCASSLVRGGGTQYFGPGTRLLVL.

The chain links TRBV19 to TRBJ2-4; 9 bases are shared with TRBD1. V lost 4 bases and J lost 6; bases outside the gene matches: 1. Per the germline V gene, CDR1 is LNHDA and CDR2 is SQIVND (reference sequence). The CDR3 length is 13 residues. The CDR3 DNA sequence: TGTGCCAGTAGTAGGGGACAGGGAAACATTCAGTACTTC. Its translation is CASSRGQGNIQYF.

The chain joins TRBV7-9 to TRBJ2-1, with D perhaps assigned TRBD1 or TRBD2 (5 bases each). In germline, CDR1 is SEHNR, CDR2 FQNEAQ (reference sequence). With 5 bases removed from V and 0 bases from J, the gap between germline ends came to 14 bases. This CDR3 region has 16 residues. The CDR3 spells CASSRTGTISYNEQFF. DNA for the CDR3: TGTGCCAGCAGCCGAACCGGGACCATCTCCTACAATGAGCAGTTCTTC.

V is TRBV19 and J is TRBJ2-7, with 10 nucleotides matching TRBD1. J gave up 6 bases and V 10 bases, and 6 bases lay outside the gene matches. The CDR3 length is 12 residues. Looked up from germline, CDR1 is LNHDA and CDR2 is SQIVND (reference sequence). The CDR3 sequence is CATGQGPFEQYF. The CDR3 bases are TGTGCCACGGGACAGGGGCCCTTCGAGCAGTACTTC.

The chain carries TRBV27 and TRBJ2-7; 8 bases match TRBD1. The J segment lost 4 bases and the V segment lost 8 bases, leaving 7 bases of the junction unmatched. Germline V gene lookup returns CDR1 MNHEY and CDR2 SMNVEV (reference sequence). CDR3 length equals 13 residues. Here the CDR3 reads CASGPNRGYEQYF. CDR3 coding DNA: TGTGCCAGCGGACCGAACAGGGGGTACGAGCAGTACTTC.

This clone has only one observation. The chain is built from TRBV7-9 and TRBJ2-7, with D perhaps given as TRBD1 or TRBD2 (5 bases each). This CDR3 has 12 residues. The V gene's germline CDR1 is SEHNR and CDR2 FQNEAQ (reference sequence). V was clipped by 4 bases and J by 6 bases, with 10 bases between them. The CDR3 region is CASSYPGREQYF. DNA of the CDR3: TGTGCCAGCAGCTACCCGGGACGCGAGCAGTACTTC.

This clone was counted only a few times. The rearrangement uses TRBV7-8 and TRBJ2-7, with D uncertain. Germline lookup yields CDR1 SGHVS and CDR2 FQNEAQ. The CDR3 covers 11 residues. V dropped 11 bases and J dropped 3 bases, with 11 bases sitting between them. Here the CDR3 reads CAVGGRYEQYF. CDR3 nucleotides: TGTGCCGTCGGCGGTCGCTACGAGCAGTACTTC.

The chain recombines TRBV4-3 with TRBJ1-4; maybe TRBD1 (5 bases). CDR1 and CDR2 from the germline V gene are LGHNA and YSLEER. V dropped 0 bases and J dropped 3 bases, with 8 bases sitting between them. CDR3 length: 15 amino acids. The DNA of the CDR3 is TGCGCCAGCAGCCAAGATTGGGGGGCTAATGAAAAACTGTTTTTT. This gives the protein CASSQDWGANEKLFF.

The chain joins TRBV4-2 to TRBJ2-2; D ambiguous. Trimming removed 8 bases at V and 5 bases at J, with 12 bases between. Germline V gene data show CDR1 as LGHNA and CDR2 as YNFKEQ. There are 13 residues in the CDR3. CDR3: CASAAVGTGELFF. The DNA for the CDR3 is TGTGCCAGCGCCGCGGTGGGTACCGGGGAGCTGTTTTTT.

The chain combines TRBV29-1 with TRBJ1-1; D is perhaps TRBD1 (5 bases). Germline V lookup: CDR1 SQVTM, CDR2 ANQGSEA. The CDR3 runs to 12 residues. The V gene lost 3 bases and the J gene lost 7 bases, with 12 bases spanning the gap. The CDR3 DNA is TGCAGCGTTGAGGGGCGGAATGGTGAAGCTTTCTTT. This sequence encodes CSVEGRNGEAFF.

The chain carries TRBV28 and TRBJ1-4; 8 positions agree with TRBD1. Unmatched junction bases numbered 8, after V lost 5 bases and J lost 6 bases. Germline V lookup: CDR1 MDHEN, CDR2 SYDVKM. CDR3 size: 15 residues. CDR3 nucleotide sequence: TGTGCCAGCAGTACACAGGGGGGTATTTATGAAAAACTGTTTTTT. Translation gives CASSTQGGIYEKLFF.

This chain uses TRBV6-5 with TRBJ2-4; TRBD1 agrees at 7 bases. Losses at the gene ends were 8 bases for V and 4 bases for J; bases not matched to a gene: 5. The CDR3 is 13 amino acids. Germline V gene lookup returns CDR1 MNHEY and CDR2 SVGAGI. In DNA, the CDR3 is TGTGCCAGCCACCCCAGGGGGAAAAACATTCAGTACTTC. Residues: CASHPRGKNIQYF.

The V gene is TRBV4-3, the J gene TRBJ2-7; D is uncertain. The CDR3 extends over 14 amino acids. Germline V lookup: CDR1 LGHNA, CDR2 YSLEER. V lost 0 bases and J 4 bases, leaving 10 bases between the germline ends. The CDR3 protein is CASSQDLGSYEQYF. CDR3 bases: TGCGCCAGCAGCCAAGATCTAGGCTCTTACGAGCAGTACTTC.

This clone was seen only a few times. CDR3 DNA: TGTGCCAGCAGTTTCACGGGGGGATACGAGCAGTACTTC. It encodes CASSFTGGYEQYF. V is TRBV27 and J is TRBJ2-7; TRBD2 matches at 7 bases. The CDR3 length is 13 residues. In germline, CDR1 is MNHEY, CDR2 SMNVEV (reference sequence). The ends lost 3 bases at V and 4 bases at J; junction bases unmatched: 3.

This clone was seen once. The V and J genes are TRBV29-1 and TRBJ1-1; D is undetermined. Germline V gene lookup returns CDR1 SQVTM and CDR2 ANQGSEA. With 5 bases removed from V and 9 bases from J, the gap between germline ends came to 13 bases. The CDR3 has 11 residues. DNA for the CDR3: TGCAGCGTTTTATACGGGTTACAAGCTTTCTTT. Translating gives CSVLYGLQAFF.

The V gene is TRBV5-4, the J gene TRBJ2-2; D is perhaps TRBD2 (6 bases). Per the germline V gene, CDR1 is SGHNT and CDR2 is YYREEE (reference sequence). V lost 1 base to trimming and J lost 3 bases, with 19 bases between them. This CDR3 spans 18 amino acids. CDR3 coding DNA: TGTGCCAGCAGCTTGTGGGTCGGCCTAAGGAGGGACACCGGGGAGCTGTTTTTT. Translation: CASSLWVGLRRDTGELFF. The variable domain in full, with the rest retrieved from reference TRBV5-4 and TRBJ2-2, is ETGVTQSPTHLIKTRGQQVTLRCSSQSGHNTVSWYQQALGQGPQFIFQYYREEENGRGNFPPRFSGLQFPNYSSELNVNALELDDSALYLCASSLWVGLRRDTGELFFGEGSRLTVL.

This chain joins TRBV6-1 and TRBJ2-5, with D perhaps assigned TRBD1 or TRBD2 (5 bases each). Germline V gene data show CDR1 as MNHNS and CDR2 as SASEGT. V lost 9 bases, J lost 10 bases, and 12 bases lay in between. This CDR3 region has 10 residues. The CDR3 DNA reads TGTGCCAGAGGGGACCGCCGCCAGTACTTC. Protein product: CARGDRRQYF.

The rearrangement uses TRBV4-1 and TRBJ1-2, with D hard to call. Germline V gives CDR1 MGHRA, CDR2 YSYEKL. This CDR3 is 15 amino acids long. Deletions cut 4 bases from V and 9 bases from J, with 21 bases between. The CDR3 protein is CASSPEQRMAIRYTF. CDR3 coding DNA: TGCGCCAGCAGCCCGGAACAGAGGATGGCTATTCGCTACACCTTC.

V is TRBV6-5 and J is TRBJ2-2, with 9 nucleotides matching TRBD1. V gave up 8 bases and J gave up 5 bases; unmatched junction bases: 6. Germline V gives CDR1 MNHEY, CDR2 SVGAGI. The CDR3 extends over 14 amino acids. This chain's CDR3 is CASERTGVTGELFF. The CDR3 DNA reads TGTGCCAGCGAGCGGACAGGGGTTACCGGGGAGCTGTTTTTT.

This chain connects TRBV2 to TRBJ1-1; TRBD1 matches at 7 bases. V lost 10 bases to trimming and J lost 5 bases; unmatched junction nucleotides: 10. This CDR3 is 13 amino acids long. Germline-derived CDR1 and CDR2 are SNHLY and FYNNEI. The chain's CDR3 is CATPWGRGTEAFF. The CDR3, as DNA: TGTGCCACCCCTTGGGGCAGGGGGACTGAAGCTTTCTTT.

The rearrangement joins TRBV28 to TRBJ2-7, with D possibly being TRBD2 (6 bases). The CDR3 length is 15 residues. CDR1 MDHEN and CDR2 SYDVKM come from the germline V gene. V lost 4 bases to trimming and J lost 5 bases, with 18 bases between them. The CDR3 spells CASSYGAAGPNEQYF. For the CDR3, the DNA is TGTGCCAGCAGTTACGGAGCGGCGGGACCGAACGAGCAGTACTTC.

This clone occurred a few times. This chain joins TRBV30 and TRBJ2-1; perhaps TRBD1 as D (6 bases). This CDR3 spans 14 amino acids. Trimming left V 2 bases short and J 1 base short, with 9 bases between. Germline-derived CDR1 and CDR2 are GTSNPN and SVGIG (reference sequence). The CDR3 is CAWSQGGSYNEQFF. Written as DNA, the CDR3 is TGTGCCTGGAGTCAAGGGGGTTCCTACAATGAGCAGTTCTTC.

CDR3 nucleotides: TGTGCCAGCAGCTTAGTCCAACTAGCAAACTACGAGCAGTACTTC. This sequence encodes CASSLVQLANYEQYF. The chain uses TRBV7-9 and TRBJ2-7; tentatively, D is TRBD2 (6 bases). The germline V and J ends were trimmed by 1 base and 3 bases, with 13 bases remaining between them. CDR3 length equals 15 residues. In germline, CDR1 is SEHNR, CDR2 FQNEAQ (reference sequence).

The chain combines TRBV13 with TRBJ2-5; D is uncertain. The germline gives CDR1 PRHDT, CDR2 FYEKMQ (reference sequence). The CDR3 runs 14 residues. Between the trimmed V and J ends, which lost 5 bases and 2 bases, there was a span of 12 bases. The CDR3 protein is CASSHSRLQETQYF. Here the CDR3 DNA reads TGTGCCAGCAGCCACAGCAGGTTGCAAGAGACCCAGTACTTC.

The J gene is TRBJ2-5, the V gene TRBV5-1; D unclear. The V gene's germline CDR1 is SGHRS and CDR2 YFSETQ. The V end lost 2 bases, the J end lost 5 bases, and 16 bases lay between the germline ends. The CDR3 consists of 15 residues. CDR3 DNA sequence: TGCGCCAGCAGCTTTGGCTACGAGGTCTTGGAGACCCAGTACTTC. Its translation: CASSFGYEVLETQYF.

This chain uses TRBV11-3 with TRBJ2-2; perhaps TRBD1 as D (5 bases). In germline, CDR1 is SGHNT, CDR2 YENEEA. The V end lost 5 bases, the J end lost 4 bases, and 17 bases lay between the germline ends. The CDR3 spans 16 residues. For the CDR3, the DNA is TGTGCCAGCAGCCTACGCTTAGGGGCTAGCACCGGGGAGCTGTTTTTT. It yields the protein CASSLRLGASTGELFF.

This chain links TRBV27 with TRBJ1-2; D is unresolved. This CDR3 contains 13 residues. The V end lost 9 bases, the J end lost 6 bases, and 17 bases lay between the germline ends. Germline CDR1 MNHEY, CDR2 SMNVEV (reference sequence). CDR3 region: CASRYSGQDGYTF. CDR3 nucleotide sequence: TGTGCCAGTCGTTACAGCGGGCAGGATGGCTACACCTTC.

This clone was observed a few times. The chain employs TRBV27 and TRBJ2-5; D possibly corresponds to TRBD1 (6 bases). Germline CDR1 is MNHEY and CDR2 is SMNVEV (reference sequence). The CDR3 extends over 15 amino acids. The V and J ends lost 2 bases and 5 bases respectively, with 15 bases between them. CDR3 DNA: TGTGCCAGCAGTTTACGAGCAGGGGTTCATGAGACCCAGTACTTC. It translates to CASSLRAGVHETQYF.